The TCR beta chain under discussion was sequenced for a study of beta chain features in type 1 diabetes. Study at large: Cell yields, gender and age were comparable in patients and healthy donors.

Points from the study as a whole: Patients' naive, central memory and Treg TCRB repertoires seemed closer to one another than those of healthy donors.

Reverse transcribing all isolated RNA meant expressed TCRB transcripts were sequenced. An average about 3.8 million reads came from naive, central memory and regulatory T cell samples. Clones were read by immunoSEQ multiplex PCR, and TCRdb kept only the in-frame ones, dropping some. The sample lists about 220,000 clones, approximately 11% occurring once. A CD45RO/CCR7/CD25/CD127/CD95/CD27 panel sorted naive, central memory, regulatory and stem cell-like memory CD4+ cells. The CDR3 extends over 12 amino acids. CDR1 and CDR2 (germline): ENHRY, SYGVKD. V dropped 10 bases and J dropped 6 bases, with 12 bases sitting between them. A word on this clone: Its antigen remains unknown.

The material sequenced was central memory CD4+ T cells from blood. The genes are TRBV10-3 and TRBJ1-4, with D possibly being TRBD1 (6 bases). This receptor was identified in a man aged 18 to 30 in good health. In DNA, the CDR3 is TGTGCCACCGGGACAATGGATGAAAAACTGTTTTTT. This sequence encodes CATGTMDEKLFF.